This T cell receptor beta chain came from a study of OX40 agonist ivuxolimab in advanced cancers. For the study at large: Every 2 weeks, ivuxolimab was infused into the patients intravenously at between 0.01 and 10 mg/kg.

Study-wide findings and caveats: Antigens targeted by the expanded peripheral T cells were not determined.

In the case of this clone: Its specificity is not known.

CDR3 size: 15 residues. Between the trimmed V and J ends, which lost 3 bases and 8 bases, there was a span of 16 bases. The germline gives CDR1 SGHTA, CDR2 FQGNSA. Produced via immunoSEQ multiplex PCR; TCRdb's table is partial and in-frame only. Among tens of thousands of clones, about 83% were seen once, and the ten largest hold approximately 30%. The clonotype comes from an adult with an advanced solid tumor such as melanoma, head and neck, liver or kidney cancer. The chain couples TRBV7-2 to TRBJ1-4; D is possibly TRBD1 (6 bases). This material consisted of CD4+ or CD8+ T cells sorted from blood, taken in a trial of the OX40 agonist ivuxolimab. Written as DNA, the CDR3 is TGTGCCAGCAGCTTCGGTGGGGGCGGGGGAGAAAAACTGTTTTTT. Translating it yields CASSFGGGGGEKLFF. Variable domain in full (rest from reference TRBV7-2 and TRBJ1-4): GAGVSQSPSNKVTEKGKDVELRCDPISGHTALYWYRQSLGQGLEFLIYFQGNSAPDKSGLPSDRFSAERTGGSVSTLTIQRTQQEDSAVYLCASSFGGGGGEKLFFGSGTQLSVL.